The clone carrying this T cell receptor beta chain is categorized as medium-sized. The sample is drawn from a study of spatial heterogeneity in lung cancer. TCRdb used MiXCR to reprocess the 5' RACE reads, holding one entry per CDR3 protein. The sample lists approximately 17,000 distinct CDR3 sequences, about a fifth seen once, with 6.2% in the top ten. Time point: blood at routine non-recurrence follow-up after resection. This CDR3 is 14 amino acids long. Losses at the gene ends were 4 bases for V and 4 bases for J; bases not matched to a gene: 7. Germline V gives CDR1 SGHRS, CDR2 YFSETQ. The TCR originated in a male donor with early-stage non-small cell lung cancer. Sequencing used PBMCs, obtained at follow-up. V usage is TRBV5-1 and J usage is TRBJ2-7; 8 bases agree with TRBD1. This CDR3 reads CASSLGQGPYEQYF. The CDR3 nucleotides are TGCGCCAGCAGCCTCGGACAGGGACCGTACGAGCAGTACTTC.